One and the same sample provided the 12 T cell receptor beta chains below, sequenced in a study of identical twins. TCRdb re-derived calls from the 5' RACE reads in MiXCR, one entry per CDR3 protein. Of 570,000 or so distinct CDR3 sequences listed, 9.6% were seen once; the top ten hold under 3%. These data were also reused for a study on yellow fever vaccine responses in identical twins.

Sample: PBMCs. Receptors originate from a woman younger than 30 in good health.

The CDR3 DNA reads TGTGCCAGCACCCTACAGGGTGGGGCACAAGAGACCCAGTACTTC. Protein: CASTLQGGAQETQYF. The gene calls are TRBV7-2 and TRBJ2-5, with a possible D match to TRBD1 (6 bases). The CDR3 runs 15 residues. CDR1 and CDR2 from the germline V gene are SGHTA and FQGNSA. V was clipped by 7 bases and J by 2 bases, with 17 bases between them. The full variable domain, in which reference TRBV7-2 and TRBJ2-5 provide the parts outside the CDR3, is GAGVSQSPSNKVTEKGKDVELRCDPISGHTALYWYRQSLGQGLEFLIYFQGNSAPDKSGLPSDRFSAERTGGSVSTLTIQRTQQEDSAVYLCASTLQGGAQETQYFGPGTRLLVL.

This clonotype was recorded at least ten times. The chain combines TRBV5-1 with TRBJ2-4; D not certain. The ends were cut back, 6 bases at V and 0 bases at J, with 13 bases in the middle. Germline CDR1 is SGHRS and CDR2 is YFSETQ. This CDR3 spans 15 amino acids. CDR3 loop: CASNSGLLAKNIQYF. The DNA for the CDR3 is TGCGCCAGCAACTCAGGATTACTAGCCAAAAACATTCAGTACTTC.

J is TRBJ2-7 and V is TRBV28; TRBD2 agrees at 11 bases. The V gene end was trimmed by 5 bases and the J gene end by 3 bases; junction bases not matched to a gene: 6. This CDR3 region has 15 residues. Germline assignment: CDR1 MDHEN and CDR2 SYDVKM. The CDR3 DNA is TGTGCCAGCAGTCCACCGACTAGCGGGAACTACGAGCAGTACTTC. It is translated as CASSPPTSGNYEQYF.

This clonotype was seen many times. The chain carries TRBV5-5 and TRBJ2-1; unclear D gene. The germline V gene has CDR1 SGHKS and CDR2 YYEKEE (reference sequence). The CDR3 totals 11 residues. V gave up 3 bases and J gave up 12 bases, with 10 bases separating them. CDR3 coding DNA: TGTGCCAGCAGCTCGCAGTTGCTGCAGTTCTTC. Its protein product is CASSSQLLQFF.

There are many counts of this clonotype. The V call is TRBV4-2, the J call TRBJ2-1; 7 bases are shared with TRBD2. This CDR3 region has 21 residues. The J segment lost 0 bases and the V segment lost 1 base, leaving 18 bases of the junction unmatched. Germline V CDR1 and CDR2: LGHNA, YNFKEQ. The CDR3 protein is CASSQVGAGDSLLRSYNEQFF. The CDR3 DNA is TGTGCCAGCAGCCAAGTTGGGGCGGGAGATTCCCTATTGCGCTCCTACAATGAGCAGTTCTTC.

This clonotype was counted at least ten times. This sequence joins TRBV20-1 and TRBJ2-1, with D possibly matching TRBD2 (6 bases). Germline-derived CDR1 and CDR2 are DFQATT and SNEGSKA (reference sequence). With 2 bases removed from V and 0 bases from J, the gap between germline ends came to 23 bases. CDR3 length: 19 amino acids. This chain's CDR3 is CSARSDLMGGSYSYNEQFF. The CDR3 DNA reads TGCAGTGCTAGATCTGACCTAATGGGGGGAAGTTACTCCTACAATGAGCAGTTCTTC.

The CDR3: CASSPGGFSSTDTQYF. The CDR3 nucleotides are TGCGCCAGCAGCCCAGGGGGCTTTTCTAGCACAGATACGCAGTATTTT. The chain combines TRBV5-1 with TRBJ2-3; 8 bases fit TRBD1. Germline lookup yields CDR1 SGHRS and CDR2 YFSETQ. This CDR3 is built from 16 residues. V was clipped by 4 bases and J by 0 bases; unmatched bases: 7.

This clonotype came up a few times. This rearrangement joins TRBV25-1 to TRBJ1-2; no clear D. V was shortened by 4 bases and J by 2 bases, with 8 bases between the two germline ends. Germline loops: CDR1 MGHDK, CDR2 SYGVNS. This CDR3 contains 13 residues. The CDR3 is CASSAYGNYGYTF. CDR3 DNA sequence: TGTGCCAGCAGTGCGTACGGGAACTATGGCTACACCTTC.

This clonotype has a handful of counts. The V and J genes are TRBV12-3 or TRBV12-4 and TRBJ2-7; tentatively, D is TRBD1 or TRBD2 (6 bases each). This CDR3 is 16 amino acids long. V dropped 4 bases and J dropped 0 bases, with 16 bases sitting between them. This CDR3 is CASSSIRGLSSYEQYF. As DNA, the CDR3 is TGTGCCAGCAGTTCTATTCGGGGGCTCAGCTCCTACGAGCAGTACTTC.

This clonotype showed up just a few times. The genes are TRBV3-1 and TRBJ2-5, with D possibly matching TRBD2 (5 bases). The CDR3 runs to 13 residues. Germline V gene data show CDR1 as LGHDT and CDR2 as YNNKEL (reference sequence). V lost 5 bases and J lost 1, with 8 bases in between. CDR3 nucleotide sequence: TGTGCCAGCAGCTCGGGGTTCCAAGAGACCCAGTACTTC. Protein: CASSSGFQETQYF.

The sample holds a few counts of this clonotype. The chain employs TRBV6-1 and TRBJ2-7; the D gene could be TRBD1 or TRBD2 (5 bases each). CDR1 and CDR2 (germline): MNHNS, SASEGT. V was pared by 5 bases and J by 3 bases, with 17 bases between. This CDR3 has 15 residues. The CDR3 coding sequence is TGTGCCAGCAGTATTAAGGGACGGACGATCTACGAGCAGTACTTC. This gives the protein CASSIKGRTIYEQYF.

This clonotype was recorded many times. The V gene is TRBV7-8, the J gene TRBJ2-1; D remains unclear. Germline CDR1 and CDR2: SGHVS and FQNEAQ. This CDR3 is built from 16 residues. V gave up 4 bases and J gave up 2 bases, with 15 bases separating them. CDR3 region: CASSSLGVQAYNEQFF. CDR3 DNA: TGTGCCAGCAGCTCCTTAGGTGTTCAGGCCTACAATGAGCAGTTCTTC.